These 26 T cell receptor beta chains were all obtained from the same sample, sequenced in a study of blood T cells in healthy people across ages. Combining a sample-barcoded 5' primer with a J-beta primer mix, a second PCR ran for roughly 6 to 12 cycles. TCRdb ran MiXCR on the 5' RACE reads and lists one entry per CDR3 protein. The profile shows approximately 880,000 distinct CDR3 sequences, about 48% of them singletons. The source material was blood. These receptor sequences come from a man under 40 in good health.

The V call is TRBV5-6, the J call TRBJ1-5; unclear D gene. V was clipped by 1 base and J by 0 bases, with 8 bases between them. This CDR3 has 15 amino acids. CDR1 is SGHDT, CDR2 YYEEEE, per germline. CDR3 nucleotide sequence: TGTGCCAGCAGCTTGTTACAGCATAGCAATCAGCCCCAGCATTTT. Its protein is CASSLLQHSNQPQHF.

V gene TRBV20-1 combines with J gene TRBJ2-3, with 10 bases identical to TRBD2. Per the germline V gene, CDR1 is DFQATT and CDR2 is SNEGSKA (reference sequence). The CDR3 consists of 15 residues. The V gene end was trimmed by 0 bases and the J gene end by 2 bases; junction bases not matched to a gene: 2. CDR3 coding DNA: TGCAGTGCTAGAGATACTAGCGGGGCCACAGATACGCAGTATTTT. Translated, it gives CSARDTSGATDTQYF.

Only a few counts were recorded for this clonotype. CDR3 sequence: CASSQEVLGSGEQYF. In DNA form, the CDR3 reads TGTGCCAGCAGCCAAGAGGTTCTGGGCTCGGGGGAGCAGTACTTC. The gene calls are TRBV4-2 and TRBJ2-5; tentatively, D is TRBD2 (6 bases). Germline V CDR1 and CDR2: LGHNA, YNFKEQ. Trimming removed 0 bases at V and 11 bases at J, with 19 bases between. The CDR3 covers 15 residues.

The chain employs TRBV7-3 and TRBJ2-1, with TRBD1 identical over 10 bases. V was pared by 5 bases and J by 2 bases, with 6 bases of the junction left unmatched. The CDR3 loop spans 16 amino acids. Germline V CDR1 and CDR2: SGHTA, FQGTGA. Written as DNA, the CDR3 is TGTGCCAGCAGCCCTCTGGACAGGGGGGCCTACAATGAGCAGTTCTTC. As protein: CASSPLDRGAYNEQFF. Complete variable domain (other parts from reference TRBV7-3 and TRBJ2-1): GAGVSQTPSNKVTEKGKYVELRCDPISGHTALYWYRQSLGQGPEFLIYFQGTGAADDSGLPNDRFFAVRPEGSVSTLKIQRTERGDSAVYLCASSPLDRGAYNEQFFGPGTRLTVL.

The CDR3 spells CASSSGQGAKPQHF. CDR3 nucleotides: TGCGCCAGCAGCTCGGGACAGGGTGCTAAGCCCCAGCATTTT. The chain links TRBV4-1 to TRBJ1-5, with 9 nucleotides matching TRBD1. CDR3 length: 14 amino acids. From germline, CDR1 is MGHRA and CDR2 YSYEKL. J was trimmed by 8 bases and V by 5 bases; bases with no gene match: 7.

This clonotype was picked up a small number of times. V gene TRBV6-2 or TRBV6-3 combines with J gene TRBJ2-7, with 13 bases identical to TRBD2. There are 15 residues in the CDR3. Per the germline V gene, CDR1 is MNHEY and CDR2 is SVGEGT. J gave up 4 bases and V 6 bases, and 6 bases lay outside the gene matches. The CDR3 is CASRRLAGGLYEQYF. Written as DNA, the CDR3 is TGTGCCAGCAGACGACTAGCGGGGGGCCTATACGAGCAGTACTTC.

V is TRBV12-3 or TRBV12-4 and J is TRBJ2-5; D is perhaps TRBD2 (5 bases). Trimming stripped 5 bases from V and 5 bases from J, with 15 bases between. This CDR3 spans 14 amino acids. CDR3 region: CASSANAGVETQYF. The CDR3 DNA reads TGTGCCAGCAGTGCCAACGCCGGGGTCGAGACCCAGTACTTC.

To note about this clonotype: Since the CDR3 does not end with the conserved phenylalanine or tryptophan, this likely comes from a read error. In nucleotides, the CDR3 is TGTGCCAGCAGTTTTGGCCTAGGTGGAGATACGCAGTATTTG. This codes for CASSFGLGGDTQYL. The J gene is TRBJ2-3, the V gene TRBV12-3 or TRBV12-4, with D unclear. Trimming took 3 bases from V and 5 from J, leaving 12 bases between them. The CDR3 runs to 14 residues.

The gene calls are TRBV7-8 and TRBJ2-1; 8 nucleotides agree with TRBD2. Germline CDR1 SGHVS, CDR2 FQNEAQ. The CDR3 extends over 14 amino acids. Trimming cost V 5 bases and J 6 bases; bases outside gene matches: 6. The CDR3 is CASSATGTSNEQFF. DNA for the CDR3: TGTGCCAGCAGCGCCACCGGGACTAGCAATGAGCAGTTCTTC.

The rearrangement joins TRBV6-1 to TRBJ1-2, with D unresolved. Germline values: CDR1 MNHNS, CDR2 SASEGT. The CDR3 length is 14 residues. The V end was cut by 2 bases, the J end by 9 bases, with 16 bases between. The CDR3 DNA reads TGTGCCAGCAGTGAATCATGGCAGGTCCCGCGCTACACCTTC. Residues: CASSESWQVPRYTF.

This clonotype was observed a single time. This chain uses TRBV18 with TRBJ2-3; 8 bases are a match to TRBD2. CDR3 length: 14 amino acids. Germline-derived CDR1 and CDR2 are KGHSH and LQKENI. The V gene end was trimmed by 2 bases and the J gene end by 4 bases; junction bases not matched to a gene: 2. In DNA, the CDR3 is TGTGCCAGCTCACCAAGTAGCGGGGCAGATACGCAGTATTTT. It codes for CASSPSSGADTQYF.

The V call is TRBV4-1, the J call TRBJ2-7; a possible D gene is TRBD2 (6 bases). The V gene's germline CDR1 is MGHRA and CDR2 YSYEKL. The CDR3 loop spans 15 amino acids. Trimming pared 3 bases from V and 7 bases from J, leaving 19 bases between. For the CDR3, the DNA is TGCGCCAGCAGCCAGGCGGGGCAGACTTACAATGAGCAGTACTTC. This gives the protein CASSQAGQTYNEQYF.

This rearrangement joins TRBV29-1 to TRBJ2-7; D call uncertain. Trimming shortened V by 1 base and J by 4 bases, and 14 bases separated the two germline ends. Germline CDR1 SQVTM, CDR2 ANQGSEA. CDR3 length: 14 residues. The CDR3 sequence: CSVEVIGQRYEQYF. CDR3 in DNA: TGCAGCGTTGAAGTCATCGGGCAGCGTTACGAGCAGTACTTC.

This clonotype was found a few times. This chain connects TRBV9 to TRBJ2-4; 8 positions match TRBD2. Germline V gives CDR1 SGDLS, CDR2 YYNGEE. With V trimmed by 2 bases and J by 6 bases, 7 bases remained unmatched. The CDR3 is 15 residues long. The CDR3 reads CASSVGGGGRNIQYF. CDR3 coding DNA: TGTGCCAGCAGCGTCGGGGGGGGAGGAAGAAACATTCAGTACTTC.

This clonotype was detected only a few times. V is TRBV6-2 or TRBV6-3 and J is TRBJ2-6; maybe TRBD1 (5 bases). CDR1 and CDR2 (germline): MNHEY, SVGEGT. The germline V and J ends were trimmed by 2 bases and 2 bases, with 7 bases remaining between them. The CDR3 is made up of 15 amino acids. For the CDR3, the DNA is TGTGCCAGCAGTTACCAGGGCCCTGGGGCCAACGTCCTGACTTTC. Its protein product is CASSYQGPGANVLTF.

The rearrangement joins TRBV29-1 to TRBJ2-1, with 13 positions matching TRBD2. Germline lookup yields CDR1 SQVTM and CDR2 ANQGSEA. The CDR3 consists of 13 residues. V trimming: 3 bases; J trimming: 12 bases; junction bases outside the gene matches: 5. The CDR3 loop is CSVDRTSGGGQFF. CDR3 bases: TGCAGCGTTGATAGGACTAGCGGGGGCGGGCAGTTCTTC.

The chain links TRBV25-1 to TRBJ2-7; 10 bases are a match to TRBD2. CDR3 length: 14 amino acids. J was trimmed by 7 bases and V by 8 bases; bases with no gene match: 11. Germline CDR1 reads MGHDK; CDR2 reads SYGVNS. The CDR3 loop is CASLQAGGYNEQYF. Written as DNA, the CDR3 is TGTGCCAGCCTACAAGCGGGGGGGTACAATGAGCAGTACTTC.

The chain uses TRBV6-2 or TRBV6-3 and TRBJ1-6; D not certain. V was shortened by 6 bases and J by 13 bases, with 16 bases between the two germline ends. The CDR3 loop spans 13 amino acids. Germline V gene lookup returns CDR1 MNHEY and CDR2 SVGEGT. CDR3 region: CASSPLGRGPLHF. The DNA of the CDR3 is TGTGCCAGCAGCCCTCTCGGACGTGGCCCCCTCCACTTT.

This chain connects TRBV6-5 to TRBJ2-3, with D possibly being TRBD2 (6 bases). V lost 8 bases and J 2 bases, leaving 11 bases between the germline ends. Germline CDR1 reads MNHEY; CDR2 reads SVGAGI. The CDR3 runs 13 residues. The DNA for the CDR3 is TGTGCCAGCGGTGGGGACTCCACAGATACGCAGTATTTT. It specifies CASGGDSTDTQYF.

This clonotype has a handful of counts. J is TRBJ2-1 and V is TRBV9; 10 positions match TRBD2. The ends lost 0 bases at V and 3 bases at J; junction bases unmatched: 9. The CDR3 is 18 amino acids. Germline CDR1 reads SGDLS; CDR2 reads YYNGEE. CDR3 protein: CASSVAIAGGRNYNEQFF. CDR3 bases: TGTGCCAGCAGCGTAGCGATAGCGGGGGGTCGAAACTACAATGAGCAGTTCTTC.

V and J are TRBV4-2 and TRBJ2-5, with a tentative D call TRBD2 (5 bases). The germline gives CDR1 LGHNA, CDR2 YNFKEQ. The CDR3 extends over 13 amino acids. V lost 0 bases, J lost 3 bases, and 5 bases lay in between. Written as DNA, the CDR3 is TGTGCCAGCAGCCAAGAACTAGAAGAGACCCAGTACTTC. This translates into CASSQELEETQYF.

CDR3 coding DNA: TGTGCCAGCAGTGAGCAGCGGGGGGGCGTGGCAGATACGCAGTATTTT. Translating gives CASSEQRGGVADTQYF. The J gene is TRBJ2-3, the V gene TRBV6-1, with 10 bases lining up with TRBD2. J lost 4 bases, V lost 3 bases, and 7 bases had no gene match. Germline V gene sequence: CDR1 MNHNS, CDR2 SASEGT. The CDR3 totals 16 residues.

This clonotype was seen ten or more times. The rearrangement joins TRBV2 to TRBJ2-1; D unclear. V lost 4 bases, J lost 7 bases, and 5 bases lay in between. The CDR3 spans 11 residues. Germline V gene lookup returns CDR1 SNHLY and CDR2 FYNNEI. CDR3 region: CASSGLNEQFF. CDR3 DNA sequence: TGTGCCAGCAGTGGTTTGAATGAGCAGTTCTTC.

The CDR3 sequence: CASSFGGAGEKLFF. For the CDR3, the DNA is TGTGCCAGCAGTTTTGGGGGGGCAGGTGAAAAACTGTTTTTT. This chain uses TRBV12-3 or TRBV12-4 with TRBJ1-4; a possible D gene is TRBD1 (6 bases). V lost 3 bases, J lost 7 bases, and 12 bases lay in between. This CDR3 region has 14 residues.

This clonotype turned up a few times. The chain carries TRBV9 and TRBJ2-3; D is perhaps TRBD2 (6 bases). V was clipped by 2 bases and J by 5 bases, with 9 bases between them. From germline, CDR1 is SGDLS and CDR2 YYNGEE. The CDR3 has 13 amino acids. The CDR3 spells CASSVEGGDTQYF. The CDR3 DNA follows: TGTGCCAGCAGCGTCGAGGGAGGAGATACGCAGTATTTT.

This clonotype has only a few counts. The chain employs TRBV6-6 and TRBJ2-7; 9 nucleotides match TRBD2. V gave up 0 bases and J gave up 6 bases; unmatched junction bases: 6. The CDR3 is made up of 15 amino acids. Germline V gene sequence: CDR1 MNHNY, CDR2 SVGAGI (reference sequence). The CDR3 spells CASSYSPSGAGEQYF. The DNA for the CDR3 is TGTGCCAGCAGTTACTCGCCTAGCGGGGCAGGCGAGCAGTACTTC.